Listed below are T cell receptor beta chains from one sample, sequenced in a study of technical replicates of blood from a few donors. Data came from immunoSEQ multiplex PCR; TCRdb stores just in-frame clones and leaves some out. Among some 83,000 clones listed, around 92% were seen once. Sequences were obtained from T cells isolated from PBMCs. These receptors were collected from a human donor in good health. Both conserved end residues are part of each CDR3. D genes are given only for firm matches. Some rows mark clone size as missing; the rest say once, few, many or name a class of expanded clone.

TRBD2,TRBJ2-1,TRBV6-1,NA,TGTGCCAGCAGTGAAACCCGGGACTACCTGGAGGAGCAGTTCTTC,CASSETRDYLEEQFF
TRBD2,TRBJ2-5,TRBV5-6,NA,TGTGCCAGCAGCTTGGCAGAGGCATCGCGGGGGTACCAAGAGACCCAGTACTTC,CASSLAEASRGYQETQYF
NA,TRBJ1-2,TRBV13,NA,TGTGCCAGCAGCTTAAGAAGGGGCGCTGACTATGGCTACACCTTC,CASSLRRGADYGYTF
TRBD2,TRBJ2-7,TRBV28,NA,TGTGCCAGCAGTCATGAGTGGGACTACCTCTCCTACGAGCAGTACTTC,CASSHEWDYLSYEQYF
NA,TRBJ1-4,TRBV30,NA,TGTGCCTGGAGTGTTGGGGGGGGGAGGCCCCTTAGGGAAAAACTGTTTTTT,CAWSVGGGRPLREKLFF
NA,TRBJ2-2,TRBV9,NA,TGTGCCAGCAGCGTAGCGGCAGGTACCGGGGAGCTGTTTTTT,CASSVAAGTGELFF
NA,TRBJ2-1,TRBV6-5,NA,TGTGCCAGCAGTTACTCGAGGTATAGTGAGCAGTTCTTC,CASSYSRYSEQFF
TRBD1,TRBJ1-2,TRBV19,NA,TGTGCCAGTAGTTCTGGGACAGGGGGAAACTATGGCTACACCTTC,CASSSGTGGNYGYTF
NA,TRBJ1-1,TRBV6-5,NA,TGTGCCAGCAAGCCAGGGGTGAACACTGAAGCTTTCTTT,CASKPGVNTEAFF
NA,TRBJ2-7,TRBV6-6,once,TGTGCCAGCACCTACGCGGGGGCCCCCTACGAGCAGTACTTC,CASTYAGAPYEQYF
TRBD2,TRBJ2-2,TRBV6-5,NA,TGTGCCAGCAGTTACACTAGCGGGAACACCGGGGAGCTGTTTTTT,CASSYTSGNTGELFF
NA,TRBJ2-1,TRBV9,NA,TGTGCCAGCAGCGTCGCGGGGACCTCCTACAATGAGCAGTTCTTC,CASSVAGTSYNEQFF
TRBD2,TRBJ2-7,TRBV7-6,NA,TGTGCCAGCAGCCCAGCGGGAGACTACGAGCAGTACTTC,CASSPAGDYEQYF
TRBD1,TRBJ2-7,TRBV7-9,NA,TGTGCCAGCAGCCCAGGGGGCTTCGAGCAGTACTTC,CASSPGGFEQYF
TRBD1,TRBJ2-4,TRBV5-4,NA,TGTGCCAGCAGCTCACAGGGGGCTAGCAACATTCAGTACTTC,CASSSQGASNIQYF
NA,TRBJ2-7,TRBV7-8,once,TGTGCCAGCAGCCTCAGGGTTTTCGAGCAGTACTTC,CASSLRVFEQYF
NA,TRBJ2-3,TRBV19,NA,TGTGCCAGTGCCTCGAGAAGTTCGGTGGCAGATACGCAGTATTTT,CASASRSSVADTQYF
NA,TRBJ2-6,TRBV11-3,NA,TGTGCCAGCAGCCCCGGTGCTGGGGCCAACGTCCTGACTTTC,CASSPGAGANVLTF
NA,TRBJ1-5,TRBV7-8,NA,TGTGCCAGCAGCTTAGGAACCTATAGCAATCAGCCCCAGCATTTT,CASSLGTYSNQPQHF
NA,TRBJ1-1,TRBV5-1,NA,TGCGCCAGCAGCTTCGGGTCAACCACAACGAACACTGAAGCTTTCTTT,CASSFGSTTTNTEAFF
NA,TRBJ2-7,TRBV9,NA,TGTGCCAGCAGCGTAGGCGGGGGCCCCTACGAGCAGTACTTC,CASSVGGGPYEQYF
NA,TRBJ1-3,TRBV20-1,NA,TGCAGTGCGCCAGCTGGAAACACCATATATTTT,CSAPAGNTIYF
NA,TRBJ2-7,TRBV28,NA,TGTGCCAGCGTCGGAGGGTCCTACGAGCAGTACTTC,CASVGGSYEQYF
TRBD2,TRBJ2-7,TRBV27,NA,TGTGCCAGCAGTTTCGGCGGGAGGGTCGACGAGCAGTACTTC,CASSFGGRVDEQYF
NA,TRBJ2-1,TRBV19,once,TGTGCCAGTAGTTGGACTAAAAATGAGCAGTTCTTC,CASSWTKNEQFF
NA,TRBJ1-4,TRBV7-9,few,TGTGCCAGCAGCTTACTCGGGGATCGGGATGAAAAACTGTTTTTT,CASSLLGDRDEKLFF
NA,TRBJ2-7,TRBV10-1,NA,TGCGCCAGCAGTGAGAACAGGGTTGATCCCTTTGGCTCCTACGAGCAGTACTTC,CASSENRVDPFGSYEQYF
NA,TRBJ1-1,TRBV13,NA,TGTGCCAGCAGCTTAGATACAGGAAGGGCTGAAGCTTTCTTT,CASSLDTGRAEAFF
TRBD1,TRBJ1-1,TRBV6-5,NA,TGTGCCAGCAGGAAAGGGGGCCTGAACACTGAAGCTTTCTTT,CASRKGGLNTEAFF
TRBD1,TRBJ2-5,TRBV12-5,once,TGTGCTAGTGGTTTGAACAGGGGGGCGGAGACCCAGTACTTC,CASGLNRGAETQYF
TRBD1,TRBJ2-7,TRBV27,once,TGTGCCAGCAGTTTAGAAGGGGGCCCCTACGAGCAGTACTTC,CASSLEGGPYEQYF
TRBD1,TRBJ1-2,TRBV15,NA,TGTGCCACCAGCAGAGATGTTTCCGGGACAGCACTTCTCACCTTC,CATSRDVSGTALLTF
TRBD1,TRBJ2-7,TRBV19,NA,TGTGCCAGTAGTACCGGGGTGGGGACAGGGTCCGAGCAGTACTTC,CASSTGVGTGSEQYF
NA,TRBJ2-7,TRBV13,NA,TGTGCCAGCAGCCTAGACCGGGCCTACGAGCAGTACTTC,CASSLDRAYEQYF
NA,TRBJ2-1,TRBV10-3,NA,TGTGCCATCAGTGAGTCGGCGGGGAGTCCGTGGCGGTACAATGAGCAGTTCTTC,CAISESAGSPWRYNEQFF
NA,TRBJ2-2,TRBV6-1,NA,TGTGCCAGCAGTGAGCGAATCTCGAACACCGGGGAGCTGTTTTTT,CASSERISNTGELFF
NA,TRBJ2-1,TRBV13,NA,TGTGCCAGCAGCTTACACCAGAATGAGCAGTTCTTC,CASSLHQNEQFF
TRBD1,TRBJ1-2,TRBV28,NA,TGTGCCAGCAGCGCAGACAGGGGGGAGGTCTATGGCTACACCTTC,CASSADRGEVYGYTF
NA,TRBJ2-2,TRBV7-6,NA,TGTGCCAGCAGCCCTGGCAGGGGGAACACCGGGGAGCTGTTTTTT,CASSPGRGNTGELFF
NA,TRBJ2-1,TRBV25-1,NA,TGTGCCAGCAGATCAAATTCAGGGTTGAATGAGCAGTTCTTC,CASRSNSGLNEQFF
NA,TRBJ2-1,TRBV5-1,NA,TGCGCCAGCAGCTTGGATGGGCACAGGGAATACAATGAGCAGTTCTTC,CASSLDGHREYNEQFF
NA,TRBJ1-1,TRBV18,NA,TGTGCCAGCTCACTTGGGGGCCCTGAAGCTTTCTTT,CASSLGGPEAFF
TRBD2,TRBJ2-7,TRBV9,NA,TGTGCCAGCAGCGCCGCGGGAGGGCCCTACGAGCAGTACTTC,CASSAAGGPYEQYF
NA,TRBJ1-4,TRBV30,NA,TGTGCCTGGAGTGTAGGGCAGGGCGAAGAAAAACTGTTTTTT,CAWSVGQGEEKLFF
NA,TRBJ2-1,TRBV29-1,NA,TGCAGCGGGGCTTTAATCCATGAGCAGTTCTTC,CSGALIHEQFF
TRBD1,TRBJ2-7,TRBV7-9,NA,TGTGCCAGCAGCTTAGGGACAGGGGTCTACGAGCAGTACTTC,CASSLGTGVYEQYF
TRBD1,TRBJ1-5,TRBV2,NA,TGTGCCAGCAGAAGACAGGGCCAAGGTAATCAGCCCCAGCATTTT,CASRRQGQGNQPQHF
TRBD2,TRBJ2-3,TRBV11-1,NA,TGTGCCAGCAGCTCCCCAGCGGGGGTCACAGATACGCAGTATTTT,CASSSPAGVTDTQYF
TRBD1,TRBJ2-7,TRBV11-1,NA,TGTGCCAGCAGCTTCTTACAGGGGCCCTACGAGCAGTACTTC,CASSFLQGPYEQYF
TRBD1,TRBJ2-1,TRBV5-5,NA,TGTGCCAGCGGGACAGGGGACTACAATGAGCAGTTCTTC,CASGTGDYNEQFF
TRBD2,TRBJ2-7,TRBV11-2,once,TGTGCCAGCAGCTTTACTAGCGGGAGGGCCGCGAACGAGCAGTACTTC,CASSFTSGRAANEQYF
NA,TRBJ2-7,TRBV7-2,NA,TGTGCCAGCAGCCTACGGAGAACCTACGAGCAGTACTTC,CASSLRRTYEQYF
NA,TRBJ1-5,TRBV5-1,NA,TGCGCCAGCAGCCCATGGGACAACAATCAGCCCCAGCATTTT,CASSPWDNNQPQHF
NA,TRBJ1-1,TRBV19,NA,TGTGCCAGTAGTAAGGGCAGGGCGACGAACACTGAAGCTTTCTTT,CASSKGRATNTEAFF